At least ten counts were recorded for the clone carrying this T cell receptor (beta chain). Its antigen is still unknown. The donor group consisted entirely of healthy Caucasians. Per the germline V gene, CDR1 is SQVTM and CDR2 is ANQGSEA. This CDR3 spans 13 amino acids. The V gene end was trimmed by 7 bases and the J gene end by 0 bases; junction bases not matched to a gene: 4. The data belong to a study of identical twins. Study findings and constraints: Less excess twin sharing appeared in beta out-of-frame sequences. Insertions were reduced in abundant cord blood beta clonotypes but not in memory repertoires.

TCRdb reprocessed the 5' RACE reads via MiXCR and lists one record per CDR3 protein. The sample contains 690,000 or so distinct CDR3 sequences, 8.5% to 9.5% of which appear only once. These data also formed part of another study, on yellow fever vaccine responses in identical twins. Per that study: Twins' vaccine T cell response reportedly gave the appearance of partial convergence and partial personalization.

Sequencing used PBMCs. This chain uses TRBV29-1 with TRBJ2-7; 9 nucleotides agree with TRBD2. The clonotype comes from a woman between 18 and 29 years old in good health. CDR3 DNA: TGCAGCGCCGCGGGGGGGAGCTCCTACGAGCAGTACTTC. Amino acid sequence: CSAAGGSSYEQYF.